Sequencing of this T cell receptor beta chain was carried out in a study of shared clonotypes between healthy human individuals. Terminally differentiated effector memory CD45RA+ cells were excluded from the naive CD8 cells, which were CD45RO-negative and positively selected for CCR7. Germline lookup yields CDR1 SGHDT and CDR2 YYEEEE. V shed 4 bases and J 2 bases; nucleotides not matched to a gene: 4. The CDR3 contains 14 residues. About this clone: Its antigen is not known.

The study, taken as a whole, reports: The study found approximately 5% of naive CD4 clonotypes shared across several donors. Clonotypes shared by all four donors outscored non-shared clonotypes in generation probability.

Libraries were prepared by immunoSEQ multiplex PCR; TCRdb keeps only in-frame clonotypes and omits some of them. This table has a few million clones, 85% to 95% appearing once. The chain joins TRBV5-6 to TRBJ2-7; 9 bases agree with TRBD1. This receptor was identified in a man between 18 and 35 years old in good health. Some clones in this sample may be carry-over from other donors' samples. The specimen was naive CD8+ T cells from PBMCs. Written as DNA, the CDR3 is TGTGCCAGCAGCACCTGGGACAGGGCCTACGAGCAGTACTTC. It codes for CASSTWDRAYEQYF.